This TCR beta chain was observed in a study of T-cell reconstitution after alpha-beta-depleted transplantation in children. Study results and caveats: One year post-transplant, T-cell counts and diversity were largely derived from T cells produced anew. Recipient T cells and thymic progenitors that survived were the source of the high TCRbeta diversity seen at day 60 in some patients.

This clonotype showed up many times. The antigen remains undetermined. Unique molecular identifiers were incorporated during preparation of the TCRbeta library. TCRdb itself ran the PCR reads through MiXCR, one entry per CDR3 protein. In the table there are over 150,000 distinct CDR3 sequences, 5.5% to 7% of which are singletons. After removal of 1 base from V and 0 bases from J, the junction contained 7 bases not matched to a gene. This CDR3 contains 19 residues. CDR1 is DFQATT and CDR2 is SNEGSKA in the germline V gene (reference sequence). This sequence originates from a girl under three years old with combined immunodeficiency, due to receive a stem cell transplant. V usage is TRBV20-1 and J usage is TRBJ2-1; TRBD2 matches at 15 bases. Specimen: PBMCs, collected before TCRalphabeta/CD19-depleted stem cell transplant. This chain's CDR3 is CSARGRGLAGGSSYNEQFF. The CDR3 DNA reads as TGCAGTGCTAGAGGTAGGGGACTAGCGGGAGGAAGCTCCTACAATGAGCAGTTCTTC.